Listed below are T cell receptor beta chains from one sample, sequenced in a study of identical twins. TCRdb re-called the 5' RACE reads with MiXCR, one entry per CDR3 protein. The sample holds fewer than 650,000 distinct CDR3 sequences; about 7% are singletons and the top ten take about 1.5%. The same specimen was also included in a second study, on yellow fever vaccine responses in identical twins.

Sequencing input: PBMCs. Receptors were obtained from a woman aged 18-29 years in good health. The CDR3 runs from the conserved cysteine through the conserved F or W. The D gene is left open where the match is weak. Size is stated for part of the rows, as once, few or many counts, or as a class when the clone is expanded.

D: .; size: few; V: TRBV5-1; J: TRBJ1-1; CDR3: CASSISGAWNTEAFF; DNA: TGCGCCAGCAGCATTTCAGGGGCTTGGAACACTGAAGCTTTCTTT
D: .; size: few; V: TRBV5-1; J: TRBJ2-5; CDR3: CASSLDFSQETQYF; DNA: TGCGCCAGCAGCTTGGATTTTAGTCAAGAGACCCAGTACTTC
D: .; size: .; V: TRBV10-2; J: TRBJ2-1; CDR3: CASSEGGRREQFF; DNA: TGCGCCAGCAGTGAAGGGGGGCGGCGGGAGCAGTTCTTC
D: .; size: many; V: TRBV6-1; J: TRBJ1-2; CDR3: CATTPSHNYGYTF; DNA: TGTGCCACCACTCCATCCCATAACTATGGCTACACCTTC
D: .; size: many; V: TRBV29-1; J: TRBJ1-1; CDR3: CSVTGQSNTEAFF; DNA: TGCAGCGTAACCGGACAGTCGAACACTGAAGCTTTCTTT
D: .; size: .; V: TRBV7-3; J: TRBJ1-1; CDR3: CASSDLKSRDSTEAFF; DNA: TGTGCCAGCAGCGACTTAAAATCGAGGGATAGCACTGAAGCTTTCTTT
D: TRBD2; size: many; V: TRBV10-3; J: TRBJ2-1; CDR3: CAITPGGSYNEQFF; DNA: TGTGCCATCACCCCTGGCGGGAGCTACAATGAGCAGTTCTTC
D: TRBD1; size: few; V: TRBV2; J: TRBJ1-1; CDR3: CASNLRGQNTEAFF; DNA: TGTGCCAGCAACCTCAGGGGGCAGAACACTGAAGCTTTCTTT
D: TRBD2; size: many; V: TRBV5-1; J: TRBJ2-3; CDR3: CASSLFPPGGVADTQYF; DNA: TGCGCCAGCAGCTTGTTCCCCCCGGGGGGGGTGGCAGATACGCAGTATTTT
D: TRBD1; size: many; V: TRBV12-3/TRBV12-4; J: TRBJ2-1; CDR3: CASRRTGGTYNEQFF; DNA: TGTGCCAGCAGACGCACAGGGGGCACCTACAATGAGCAGTTCTTC
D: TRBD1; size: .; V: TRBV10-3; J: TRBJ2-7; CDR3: CAISESYGGTGVYEQYF; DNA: TGTGCCATCAGTGAGTCGTATGGGGGGACAGGGGTCTACGAGCAGTACTTC
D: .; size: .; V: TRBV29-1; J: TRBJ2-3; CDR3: CSVGVGPRGTDTQYF; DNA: TGCAGCGTTGGCGTGGGACCCCGAGGCACAGATACGCAGTATTTT
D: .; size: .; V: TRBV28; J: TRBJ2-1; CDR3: CASSLFSGGTPYNEQFF; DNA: TGTGCCAGCAGTTTATTCTCGGGCGGGACACCCTACAATGAGCAGTTCTTC
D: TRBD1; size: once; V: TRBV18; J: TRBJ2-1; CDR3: CASSLGQGPNEQFF; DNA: TGTGCCAGCTCACTTGGACAGGGACCTAATGAGCAGTTCTTC
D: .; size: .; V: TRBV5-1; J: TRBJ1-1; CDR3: CASSLGGSSPGTEAFF; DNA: TGCGCCAGCAGCTTGGGGGGCAGCTCCCCGGGCACTGAAGCTTTCTTT
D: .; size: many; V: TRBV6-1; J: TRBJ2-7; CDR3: CASKLTGNYEQYF; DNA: TGTGCCAGTAAATTAACAGGGAACTACGAGCAGTACTTC
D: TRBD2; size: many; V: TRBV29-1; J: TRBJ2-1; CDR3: CSVDASGGGPLFF; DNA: TGCAGCGTTGATGCTAGCGGGGGGGGTCCTCTCTTCTTC
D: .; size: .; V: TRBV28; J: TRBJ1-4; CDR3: CASTGGPNEKLFF; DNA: TGTGCCAGCACCGGGGGGCCTAATGAAAAACTGTTTTTT
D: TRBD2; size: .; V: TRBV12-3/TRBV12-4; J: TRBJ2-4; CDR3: CAISLAGEGALAKNIQYF; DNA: TGTGCCATCAGTTTAGCGGGAGAGGGGGCGCTCGCCAAAAACATTCAGTACTTC
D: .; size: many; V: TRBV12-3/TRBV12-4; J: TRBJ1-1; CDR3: CASSFGTTQRLF; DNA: TGTGCCAGCAGTTTTGGGACCACCCAGAGGCTCTTT
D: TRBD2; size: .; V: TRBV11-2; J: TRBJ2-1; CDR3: CASSLNSGGSYNEQFF; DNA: TGTGCCAGCAGCTTAAATAGCGGGGGTTCCTACAATGAGCAGTTCTTC
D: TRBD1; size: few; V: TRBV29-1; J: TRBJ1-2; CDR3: CSVEVLNRGRGGYTF; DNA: TGCAGCGTTGAGGTGCTAAACAGGGGGCGAGGTGGCTACACCTTC
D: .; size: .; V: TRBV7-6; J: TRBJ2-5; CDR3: CASSLALGNQETQYF; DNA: TGTGCCAGCAGCTTAGCGCTTGGGAACCAAGAGACCCAGTACTTC
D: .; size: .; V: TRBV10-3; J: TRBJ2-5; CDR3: CASKGESETQYF; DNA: TGTGCCTCCAAGGGGGAGTCGGAGACCCAGTACTTC
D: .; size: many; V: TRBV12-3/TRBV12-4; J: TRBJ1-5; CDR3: CASSLGQQNQPQHF; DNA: TGTGCCAGCAGTTTAGGACAGCAGAATCAGCCCCAGCATTTT
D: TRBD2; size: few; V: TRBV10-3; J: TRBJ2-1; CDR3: CAISRTTTSLAYNEQFF; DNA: TGTGCCATCAGCCGAACCACGACTAGCTTGGCTTACAATGAGCAGTTCTTC
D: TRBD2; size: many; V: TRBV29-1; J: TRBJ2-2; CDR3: CSVELAGITNTGELFF; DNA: TGCAGCGTTGAGTTAGCGGGGATCACTAACACCGGGGAGCTGTTTTTT
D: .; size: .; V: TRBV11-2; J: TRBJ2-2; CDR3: CASSTRHTRGTGELFF; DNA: TGTGCCAGCAGCACCCGACACACAAGGGGGACCGGGGAGCTGTTTTTT
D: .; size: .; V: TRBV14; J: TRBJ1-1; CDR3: CASSLDPGTKNTEAFF; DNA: TGTGCCAGCAGCCTTGACCCCGGGACAAAGAACACTGAAGCTTTCTTT
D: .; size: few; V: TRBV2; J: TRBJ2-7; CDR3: CASRNRDTPSFEQYF; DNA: TGTGCCAGCCGAAATCGGGACACCCCCTCCTTCGAGCAGTACTTC
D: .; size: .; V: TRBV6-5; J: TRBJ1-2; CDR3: CASSYSKRETHYGYTF; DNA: TGTGCCAGCAGTTACTCGAAGAGGGAAACGCACTATGGCTACACCTTC
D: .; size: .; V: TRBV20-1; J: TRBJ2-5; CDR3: CSAGGAGETQYF; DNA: TGCAGTGCAGGAGGGGCAGGGGAGACCCAGTACTTC
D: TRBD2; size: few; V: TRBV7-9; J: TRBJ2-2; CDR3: CASSLTTSAGELFF; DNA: TGTGCCAGCAGCTTGACCACTAGCGCCGGGGAGCTGTTTTTT
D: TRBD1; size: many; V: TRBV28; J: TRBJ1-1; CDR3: CASNPGTVNTEAFF; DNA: TGTGCCAGCAATCCGGGGACAGTGAACACTGAAGCTTTCTTT
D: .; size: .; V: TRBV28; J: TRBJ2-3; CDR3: CASSSNGESKNTQYF; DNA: TGTGCCAGCAGTTCAAACGGGGAAAGCAAAAATACGCAGTATTTT
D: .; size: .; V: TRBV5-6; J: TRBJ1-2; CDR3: CASSFSVSDGYTF; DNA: TGTGCCAGCAGCTTTTCGGTCAGCGATGGCTACACCTTC
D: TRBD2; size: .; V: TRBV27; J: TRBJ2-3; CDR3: CASSYSGGPTDTQYF; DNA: TGTGCCAGCAGTTATAGCGGGGGGCCCACAGATACGCAGTATTTT
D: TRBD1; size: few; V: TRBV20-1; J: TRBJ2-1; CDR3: CSARQGVYNEQFF; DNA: TGCAGTGCTAGGCAGGGGGTATACAATGAGCAGTTCTTC
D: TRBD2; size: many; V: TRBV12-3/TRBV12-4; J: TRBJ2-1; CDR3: CASSPSYAGGGNEQFF; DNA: TGTGCCAGCAGTCCCTCCTATGCGGGAGGCGGCAATGAGCAGTTCTTC
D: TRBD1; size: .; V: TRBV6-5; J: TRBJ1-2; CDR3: CASSYSGTDNYGYTF; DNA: TGTGCCAGCAGTTACTCTGGGACAGATAACTATGGCTACACCTTC
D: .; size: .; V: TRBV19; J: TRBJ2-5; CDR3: CASSILHRETQYF; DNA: TGTGCCAGTAGTATATTACACCGGGAGACCCAGTACTTC
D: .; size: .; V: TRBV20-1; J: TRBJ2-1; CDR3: CSARVGGGPASNEQFF; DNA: TGCAGTGCTAGAGTCGGCGGGGGCCCAGCTAGTAATGAGCAGTTCTTC
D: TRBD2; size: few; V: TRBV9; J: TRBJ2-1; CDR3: CASSVRGTSGVYNEQFF; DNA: TGTGCCAGCAGCGTACGGGGGACTAGCGGGGTCTACAATGAGCAGTTCTTC
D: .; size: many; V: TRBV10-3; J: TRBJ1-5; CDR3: CAISESGGPNQPQHF; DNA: TGTGCCATCAGTGAGTCCGGTGGTCCCAATCAGCCCCAGCATTTT
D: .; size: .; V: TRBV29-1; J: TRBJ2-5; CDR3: CSAQKNRGGVETQYF; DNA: TGCAGCGCACAAAAGAACAGGGGAGGAGTGGAGACCCAGTACTTC
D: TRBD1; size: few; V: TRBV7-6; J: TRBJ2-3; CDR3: CASSPGTGGKDTQYF; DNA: TGTGCCAGCAGCCCCGGGACAGGGGGCAAAGATACGCAGTATTTT
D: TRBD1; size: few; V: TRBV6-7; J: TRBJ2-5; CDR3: CASSTPGQVETQYF; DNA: TGTGCCAGCAGTACTCCGGGACAGGTCGAGACCCAGTACTTC
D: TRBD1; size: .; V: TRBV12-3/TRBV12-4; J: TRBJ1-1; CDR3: CASRPTDRGHEAFF; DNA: TGTGCCAGCAGACCCACGGACAGGGGTCATGAAGCTTTCTTT
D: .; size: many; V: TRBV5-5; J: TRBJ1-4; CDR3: CASSLVGTNEKLFF; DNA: TGTGCCAGCAGCTTGGTTGGGACTAATGAAAAACTGTTTTTT
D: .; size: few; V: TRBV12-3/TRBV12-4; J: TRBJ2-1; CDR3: CASSLLLQLIFF; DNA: TGTGCCAGCAGTTTACTCCTCCAGTTAATCTTCTTC
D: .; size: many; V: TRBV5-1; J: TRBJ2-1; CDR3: CASSLGRLGTGNEQFF; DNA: TGCGCCAGCAGCTTGGGCAGACTAGGAACGGGGAATGAGCAGTTCTTC
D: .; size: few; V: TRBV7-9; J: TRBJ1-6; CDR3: CASSLVQGSPLHF; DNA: TGTGCCAGCAGCTTAGTTCAAGGATCACCCCTCCACTTT
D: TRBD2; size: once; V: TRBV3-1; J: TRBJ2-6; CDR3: CACCLVAGGQSGANVLTF; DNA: TGTGCCTGCTGTTTGGTAGCGGGGGGGCAGTCTGGGGCCAACGTCCTGACTTTC
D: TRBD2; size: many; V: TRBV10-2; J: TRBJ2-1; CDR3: CASSEFQRGGPEQFF; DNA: TGCGCCAGCAGTGAGTTCCAACGGGGGGGCCCTGAGCAGTTCTTC
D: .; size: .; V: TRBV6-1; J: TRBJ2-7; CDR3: CASSPSQGVAYEQYF; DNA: TGTGCCAGCAGCCCGAGTCAGGGAGTGGCCTACGAGCAGTACTTC